This T cell receptor (beta chain) was sequenced in a study of T cell responses to AZD1222 COVID-19 vaccine (dated by TCRdb to 2020 to 2023). About the study as a whole: AZD1222 recipients whose second dose came at about 4 weeks and those whose second dose came at about 12 weeks were combined into one group, since spike-specific TCR depth and breadth did not differ between the two schedules. TCR sequencing covered 230 or so trial participants: 200 to 220 given two doses of AZD1222 and around 25 given two doses of MenACWY control vaccine. Trial participants were enrolled into age subgroups of 18-55, 56-69 and 70-plus years, which contained around 150, 28 and 57 TCR-sequenced participants, respectively.

The CDR3 regions of human TCRbeta chains were analyzed by immunosequencing. The original pipeline was this. TCRs in the repertoires were compared against a reference library of SARS-CoV-2-specific TCRs that had been generated with the MIRA antigen-specificity platform. Breadth was defined as the fraction of unique TCRs that were SARS-CoV-2-associated. Depth was defined as the fraction of total T cells that were SARS-CoV-2-associated. Using the MIRA data, each spike-specific TCR was mapped to the spike region that the TCR reacts to and placed in a CD4 or CD8 class. Log10-transformed breadth and depth values were compared by one-way ANOVA with Sidak's multiple comparisons tests. Sourced from immuneACCESS, this table was stored by TCRdb with only in-frame sequences that have V and J called. A share of the clones is absent; for the studies checked, an unresolved V gene accounts for under half, and the remainder has no known explanation. That table supplies the V and J calls and clone size; D and trimming were determined from the DNA. Across this sample there are roughly 100,000 clones, with around 87% seen only once. The biggest ten clones account for about 2.7% of the sample.

Overall study results and their limits: Reportedly, almost half of the unique spike-specific TCRs recognized epitopes lying outside the regions that are mutated in the B.1.351 and B.1.1.7 variants. Because no day 14 peak-response samples were available, repertoires were characterized only after the peak T cell response. In the small 56-69-year group, the increase in depth fell short of significance, most likely because of low power. CD4 TCRs associated with the vaccine covered the entire spike protein, and the dominant responses were in regions 160-218 and 743-854. After two AZD1222 doses, spike-specific TCR breadth and depth were significantly higher than at day 0 and than in MenACWY recipients. Most participants were white British and females outnumbered males, and the authors suggested that clonal diversity may have been underestimated. Only a handful of AZD1222 recipients were SARS-CoV-2 seropositive at baseline, limiting conclusions about previously exposed vaccinees.

What this sample's time point label stands for: baseline before first vaccination. Vaccinee samples came from UK trials COV001 and COV002, including a single-blind randomized controlled phase 2/3 trial of AZD1222 (ChAdOx1 nCoV-19) in healthy adults. Trial participant PBMC samples were collected at day 0 and day 28 after the second dose for TCRbeta chain sequencing. Measured from the cysteine to the phenylalanine, the CDR3 is 16 residues long. CDR3 DNA only is kept here, 48 bases in frame from base 1. Sequences GTSNPN (CDR1) and SVGIG (CDR2) are obtained from the germline V gene (reference sequence). V gives up 4 bases and J gives up 2 bases, and the segment between their germline ends measures 18 bases. On this clone: The antigen this receptor binds is unknown. Base qualities are not provided; no much larger clone lies one nucleotide away.

The sample consisted of peripheral blood, taken on day 0 of AZD1222 vaccination. The chain is encoded by TRBV30 joined to TRBJ1-5; TRBD1 is a possible D gene, resting on 6 matching bases. This TCR was sampled from an adult in good health. The CDR3 reads CAWNRTVGRGNQPQHF. DNA sequence: TGTGCCTGGAATAGGACAGTGGGTAGGGGCAATCAGCCCCAGCATTTT.